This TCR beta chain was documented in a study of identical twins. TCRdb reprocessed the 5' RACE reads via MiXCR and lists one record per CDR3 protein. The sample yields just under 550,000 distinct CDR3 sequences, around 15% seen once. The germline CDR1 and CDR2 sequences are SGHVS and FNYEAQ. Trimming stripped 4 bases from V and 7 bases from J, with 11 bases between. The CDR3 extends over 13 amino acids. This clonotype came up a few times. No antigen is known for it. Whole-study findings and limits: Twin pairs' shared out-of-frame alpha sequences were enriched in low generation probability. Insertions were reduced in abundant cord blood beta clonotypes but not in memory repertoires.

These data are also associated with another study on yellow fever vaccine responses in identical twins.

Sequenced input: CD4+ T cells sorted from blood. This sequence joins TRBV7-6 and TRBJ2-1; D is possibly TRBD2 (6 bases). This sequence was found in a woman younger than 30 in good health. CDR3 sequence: CASSSLTSNEQFF. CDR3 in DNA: TGTGCCAGCAGCTCTCTGACTAGTAATGAGCAGTTCTTC.